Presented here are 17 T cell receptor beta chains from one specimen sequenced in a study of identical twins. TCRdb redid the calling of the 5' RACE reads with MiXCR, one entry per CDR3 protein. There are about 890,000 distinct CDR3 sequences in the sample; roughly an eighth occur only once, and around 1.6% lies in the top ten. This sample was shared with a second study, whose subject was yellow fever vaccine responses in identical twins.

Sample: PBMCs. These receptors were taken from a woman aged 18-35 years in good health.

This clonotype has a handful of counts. CDR3 region: CATRAGTSGANVLTF. Here the CDR3 DNA reads TGCGCCACGAGGGCAGGTACCTCTGGGGCCAACGTCCTGACTTTC. V gene TRBV10-2 combines with J gene TRBJ2-6; possible D gene TRBD2, 5 bases. CDR1 and CDR2 (germline): WSHSY, SAAADI. Trimming shortened V by 10 bases and J by 0 bases, and 13 bases separated the two germline ends. This CDR3 has 15 amino acids.

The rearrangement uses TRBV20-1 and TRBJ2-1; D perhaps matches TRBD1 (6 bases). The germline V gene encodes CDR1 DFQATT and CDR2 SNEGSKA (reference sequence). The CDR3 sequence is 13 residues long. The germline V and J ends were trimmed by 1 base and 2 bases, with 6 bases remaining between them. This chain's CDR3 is CSARGQAYNEQFF. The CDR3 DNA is TGCAGTGCTAGAGGACAGGCCTACAATGAGCAGTTCTTC.

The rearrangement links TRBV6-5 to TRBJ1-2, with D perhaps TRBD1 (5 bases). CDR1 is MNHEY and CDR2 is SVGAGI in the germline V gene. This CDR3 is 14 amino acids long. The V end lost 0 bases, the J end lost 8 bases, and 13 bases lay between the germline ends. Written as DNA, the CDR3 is TGTGCCAGCAGTTACTCGATGCAGGGCCAGGGCTACACCTTC. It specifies CASSYSMQGQGYTF.

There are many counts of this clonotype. CDR3: CASSRQGANEQFF. In DNA form, the CDR3 reads TGTGCCAGCAGTAGGCAGGGGGCGAATGAGCAGTTCTTC. The chain carries TRBV12-3 or TRBV12-4 and TRBJ2-1; 8 nucleotides agree with TRBD1. J lost 7 bases, V lost 5 bases, and 4 bases had no gene match. CDR3 size: 13 residues.

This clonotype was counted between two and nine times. CDR3 region: CASSYSPTGDGFF. The CDR3 bases are TGTGCCAGCAGTTACTCCCCGACAGGGGATGGTTTCTTT. This chain joins TRBV6-5 and TRBJ1-1, with TRBD1 matching 8 bases. The germline V gene encodes CDR1 MNHEY and CDR2 SVGAGI. J was trimmed by 13 bases and V by 0 bases; bases with no gene match: 7. The CDR3 has 13 residues.

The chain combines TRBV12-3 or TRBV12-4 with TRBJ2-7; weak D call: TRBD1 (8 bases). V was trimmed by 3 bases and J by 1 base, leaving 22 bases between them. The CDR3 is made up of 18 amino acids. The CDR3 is CASSFLGQGGRESYEQYF. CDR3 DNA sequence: TGTGCCAGCAGTTTCCTCGGACAGGGCGGGCGGGAGTCCTACGAGCAGTACTTC.

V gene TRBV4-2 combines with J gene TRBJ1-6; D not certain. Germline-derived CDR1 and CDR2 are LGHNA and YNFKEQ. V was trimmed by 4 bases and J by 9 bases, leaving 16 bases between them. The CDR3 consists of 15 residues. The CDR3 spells CASSLTRDSISPLHF. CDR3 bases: TGTGCCAGCAGCCTCACCCGGGATTCCATTTCACCCCTCCACTTT.

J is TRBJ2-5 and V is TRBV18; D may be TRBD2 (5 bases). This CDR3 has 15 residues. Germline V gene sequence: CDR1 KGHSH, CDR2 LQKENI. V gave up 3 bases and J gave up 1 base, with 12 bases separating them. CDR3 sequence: CASSPLVGGQETQYF. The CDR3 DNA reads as TGTGCCAGCTCACCCCTGGTTGGAGGCCAAGAGACCCAGTACTTC.

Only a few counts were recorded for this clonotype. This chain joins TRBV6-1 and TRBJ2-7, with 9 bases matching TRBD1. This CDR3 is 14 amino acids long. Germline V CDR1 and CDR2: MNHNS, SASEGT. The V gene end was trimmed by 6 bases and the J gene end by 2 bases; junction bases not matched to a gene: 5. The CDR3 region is CASSGQGHTYEQYV. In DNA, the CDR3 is TGTGCCAGCAGCGGACAGGGGCATACCTACGAGCAGTACGTC.

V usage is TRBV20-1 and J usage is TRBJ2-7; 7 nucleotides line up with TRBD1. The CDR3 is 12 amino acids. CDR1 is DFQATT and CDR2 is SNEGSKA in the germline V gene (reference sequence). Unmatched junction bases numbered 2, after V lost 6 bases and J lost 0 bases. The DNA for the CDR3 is TGCAGTGCGGGACAGTCCTCCTACGAGCAGTACTTC. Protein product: CSAGQSSYEQYF.

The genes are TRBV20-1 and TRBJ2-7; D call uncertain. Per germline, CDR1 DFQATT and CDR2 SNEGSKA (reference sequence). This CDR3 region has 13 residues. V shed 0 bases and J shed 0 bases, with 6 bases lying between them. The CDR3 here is CSARDGNSYEQYV. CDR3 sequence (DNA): TGCAGTGCTAGAGATGGGAACTCCTACGAGCAGTACGTC.

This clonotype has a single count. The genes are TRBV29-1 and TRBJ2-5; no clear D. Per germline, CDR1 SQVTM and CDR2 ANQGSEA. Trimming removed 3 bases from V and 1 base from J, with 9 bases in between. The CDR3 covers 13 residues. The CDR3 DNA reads TGCAGCGTTGAGTCAGGTATCCAAGAGACCCAGTACTTC. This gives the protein CSVESGIQETQYF.

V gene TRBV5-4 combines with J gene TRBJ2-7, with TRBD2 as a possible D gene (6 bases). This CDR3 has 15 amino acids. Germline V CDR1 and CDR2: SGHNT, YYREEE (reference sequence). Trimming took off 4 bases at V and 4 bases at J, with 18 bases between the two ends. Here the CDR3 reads CASSPEPLAEYEQYF. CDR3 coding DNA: TGTGCCAGCAGCCCGGAGCCATTAGCGGAGTACGAGCAGTACTTC.

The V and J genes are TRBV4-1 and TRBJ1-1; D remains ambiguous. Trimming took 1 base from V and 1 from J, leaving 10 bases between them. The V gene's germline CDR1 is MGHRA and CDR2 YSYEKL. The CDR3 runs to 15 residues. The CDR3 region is CASSQVNGTNTEAFF. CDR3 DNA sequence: TGCGCCAGCAGCCAAGTGAACGGCACGAACACTGAAGCTTTCTTT.

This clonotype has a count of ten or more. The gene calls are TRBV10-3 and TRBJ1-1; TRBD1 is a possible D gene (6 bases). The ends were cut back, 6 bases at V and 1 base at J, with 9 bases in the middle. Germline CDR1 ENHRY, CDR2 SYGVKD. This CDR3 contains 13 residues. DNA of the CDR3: TGTGCCATCAGGAGGGACACGAACACTGAAGCTTTCTTT. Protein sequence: CAIRRDTNTEAFF.

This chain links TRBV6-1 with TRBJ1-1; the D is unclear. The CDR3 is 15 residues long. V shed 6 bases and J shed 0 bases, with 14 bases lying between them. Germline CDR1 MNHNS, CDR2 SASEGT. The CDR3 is CASRVPINMNTEAFF. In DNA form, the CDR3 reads TGTGCCAGCAGGGTTCCGATAAACATGAACACTGAAGCTTTCTTT.

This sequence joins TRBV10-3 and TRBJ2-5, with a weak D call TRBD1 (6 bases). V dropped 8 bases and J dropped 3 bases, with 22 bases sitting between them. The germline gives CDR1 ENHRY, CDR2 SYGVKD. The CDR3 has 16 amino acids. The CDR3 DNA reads TGTGCCATCGGACAGAACAAACAATATGATAAAGAGACCCAGTACTTC. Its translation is CAIGQNKQYDKETQYF.